This is a list of T cell receptor beta chains from one sample in a study of beta chain features in type 1 diabetes. Sequencing was performed with immunoSEQ multiplex PCR; in TCRdb, only in-frame clones are kept and a portion is missing. This table has 400,000 to 500,000 clones, over 11% appearing once. The source material was naive CD4+ T cells from blood. The receptors derive from a man aged 25 to 45 in good health. Both conserved end residues are trimmed from each CDR3. Fields, in order: J gene, D gene, clone size, V gene, CDR3 protein. The D gene is left open where the match is weak. A clone size is listed for some rows: how often the clone was seen (once, few, many), or a class if it is expanded.

j_gene: TRBJ2-4
d_gene: NA
abundance: NA
v_gene: TRBV11-2
CDR3aa: ASSIRPGAKNIQY

j_gene: TRBJ1-1
d_gene: NA
abundance: NA
v_gene: TRBV20-1
CDR3aa: SAPRRTEAF

j_gene: TRBJ2-1
d_gene: TRBD1
abundance: NA
v_gene: TRBV7-2
CDR3aa: ASSRRGNEQF

j_gene: TRBJ1-5
d_gene: NA
abundance: few
v_gene: TRBV7-4
CDR3aa: ASLWGFQPQH

j_gene: TRBJ2-5
d_gene: NA
abundance: NA
v_gene: TRBV15
CDR3aa: ATSRDRQEKY

j_gene: TRBJ2-3
d_gene: NA
abundance: NA
v_gene: TRBV18
CDR3aa: ASPVREKGTDTQY

j_gene: TRBJ2-1
d_gene: TRBD1
abundance: NA
v_gene: TRBV5-1
CDR3aa: ASRRDRVEYNEQF

j_gene: TRBJ2-3
d_gene: NA
abundance: NA
v_gene: TRBV11-3
CDR3aa: ASSLVTGRNTQY

j_gene: TRBJ1-2
d_gene: NA
abundance: NA
v_gene: TRBV6-6
CDR3aa: ASSYSRADNYGYT

j_gene: TRBJ1-1
d_gene: NA
abundance: few
v_gene: TRBV18
CDR3aa: ASSPTFQGNTEAF

j_gene: TRBJ1-2
d_gene: TRBD1
abundance: NA
v_gene: TRBV5-4
CDR3aa: ASSSDRGDGYT

j_gene: TRBJ2-2
d_gene: NA
abundance: few
v_gene: TRBV5-4
CDR3aa: ASSSSGRSTGELF

j_gene: TRBJ2-1
d_gene: TRBD2
abundance: few
v_gene: TRBV7-9
CDR3aa: ASSLAPIAGSNEQF

j_gene: TRBJ2-2
d_gene: NA
abundance: NA
v_gene: TRBV25-1
CDR3aa: ATGATGELF

j_gene: TRBJ2-1
d_gene: TRBD2
abundance: NA
v_gene: TRBV5-6
CDR3aa: ASSLVPQLAGYNEQF

j_gene: TRBJ2-1
d_gene: TRBD2
abundance: NA
v_gene: TRBV6-1
CDR3aa: ASSEQDKLAGGYNEQF

j_gene: TRBJ2-4
d_gene: NA
abundance: few
v_gene: TRBV9
CDR3aa: ASSVDSKNIQY

j_gene: TRBJ2-7
d_gene: NA
abundance: NA
v_gene: TRBV28
CDR3aa: ASSLLVYEQY

j_gene: TRBJ1-6
d_gene: NA
abundance: few
v_gene: TRBV5-1
CDR3aa: ASSRDQGGPLH

j_gene: TRBJ2-3
d_gene: TRBD2
abundance: few
v_gene: TRBV10-3
CDR3aa: AIRKMTSGTHTDTQY

j_gene: TRBJ1-1
d_gene: NA
abundance: NA
v_gene: TRBV7-6
CDR3aa: ASSLDRTMNTEAF

j_gene: TRBJ2-5
d_gene: NA
abundance: NA
v_gene: TRBV4-1
CDR3aa: ASSQDWTNAETQY

j_gene: TRBJ2-3
d_gene: NA
abundance: NA
v_gene: TRBV7-9
CDR3aa: ASSLDGTQY

j_gene: TRBJ1-2
d_gene: NA
abundance: NA
v_gene: TRBV28
CDR3aa: ASSFTYGYT

j_gene: TRBJ2-2
d_gene: NA
abundance: NA
v_gene: TRBV19
CDR3aa: ASSILAGGSGELF

j_gene: TRBJ1-5
d_gene: NA
abundance: NA
v_gene: TRBV30
CDR3aa: AWSVGQLNQPQH

j_gene: TRBJ2-4
d_gene: NA
abundance: many
v_gene: TRBV28
CDR3aa: ASRTGLRKNIQY

j_gene: TRBJ1-2
d_gene: NA
abundance: NA
v_gene: TRBV28
CDR3aa: ASSLQRPSYGYT

j_gene: TRBJ1-3
d_gene: NA
abundance: few
v_gene: TRBV30
CDR3aa: AWSESGNTIY

j_gene: TRBJ1-1
d_gene: TRBD1
abundance: NA
v_gene: TRBV5-1
CDR3aa: ASSLDRVRGEAF

j_gene: TRBJ2-5
d_gene: NA
abundance: few
v_gene: TRBV6-5
CDR3aa: ASSSGLRRETQY

j_gene: TRBJ2-1
d_gene: TRBD1
abundance: few
v_gene: TRBV7-2
CDR3aa: ASSNNRGRFTLI

j_gene: TRBJ2-5
d_gene: NA
abundance: few
v_gene: TRBV4-3
CDR3aa: ASSQDGQGRQETQY